The 12 T cell receptor beta chains below were found in one sample sequenced in a study of T cells in Graves' hyperthyroidism and ophthalmopathy. Researchers amplified the TCR beta CDR3 regions from RNA transcripts. A first-round RT-PCR of the TCR CDR3 used the HTBI primer set. TCRdb reanalysed the multiplex PCR reads using MiXCR and keeps one entry per CDR3 protein. This repertoire shows about 250,000 distinct CDR3 sequences, approximately 21% found once; its top ten account for over 55%. The sequencing sample was made of blood. These receptors originate from a man aged 25 to 40 with Graves' ophthalmopathy.

This clonotype was observed many times. This sequence joins TRBV11-2 and TRBJ2-5; D tentatively reads TRBD1 or TRBD2 (5 bases each). The germline V gene encodes CDR1 SGHAT and CDR2 FQNNGV. Trimming pared 0 bases from V and 2 bases from J, leaving 10 bases between. The CDR3 runs 15 residues. The CDR3 sequence: CASSLEPGRQETQYF. The DNA of the CDR3 is TGTGCCAGCAGCTTAGAGCCGGGACGGCAAGAGACCCAGTACTTC. The whole variable domain, remainder taken from reference TRBV11-2 and TRBJ2-5, is EAGVAQSPRYKIIEKRQSVAFWCNPISGHATLYWYQQILGQGPKLLIQFQNNGVVDDSQLPKDRFSAERLKGVDSTLKIQPAKLEDSAVYLCASSLEPGRQETQYFGPGTRLLVL.

CDR3 in DNA: TGTGCCAGCAGCCAAGGAGGACAGGTCTCTGGAAACACCATATATTTT. Its protein product is CASSQGGQVSGNTIYF. The rearrangement uses TRBV14 and TRBJ1-3; 7 bases agree with TRBD1. This CDR3 contains 16 residues. The V segment lost 1 base and the J segment 0 bases; nucleotides outside the gene matches: 3. Looked up from germline, CDR1 is SGHDN and CDR2 is FVKESK.

This chain uses TRBV7-2 with TRBJ2-3, with D uncertain. CDR1 is SGHTA, CDR2 FQGNSA, per germline. The CDR3 is made up of 10 amino acids. Between the trimmed V and J ends, which lost 8 bases and 5 bases, there was a span of 5 bases. The CDR3 nucleotides are TGTGCCAGCCTTAAAGATACGCAGTATTTT. This translates into CASLKDTQYF.

The chain has TRBV6-1 and TRBJ2-7; TRBD2 aligns across 10 bases. The CDR3 has 12 amino acids. Germline CDR1 MNHNS, CDR2 SASEGT. V gave up 6 bases and J gave up 5 bases; unmatched junction bases: 1. The CDR3 spells CASRLAGNEQYF. The CDR3 DNA is TGTGCCAGCAGACTAGCGGGAAACGAGCAGTACTTC.

The table lists this clonotype with many counts. The V gene is TRBV12-3 or TRBV12-4, the J gene TRBJ2-3, with 11 bases that match TRBD2. With V trimmed by 6 bases and J by 6 bases, 5 bases remained unmatched. The CDR3 is made up of 14 amino acids. Written as DNA, the CDR3 is TGTGCCAGCAGAATCTCTAGCGGGAGGGATACGCAGTATTTT. As protein: CASRISSGRDTQYF.

This clonotype was recorded a few times. This chain connects TRBV24-1 to TRBJ2-7; no clear D. The CDR3 is 15 residues long. Germline V lookup: CDR1 KGHDR, CDR2 SFDVKD. The V and J ends lost 9 bases and 4 bases respectively, with 21 bases between them. In DNA form, the CDR3 reads TGTGCCACCGGATTAGGCATTCGGGCAATATACGAGCAGTACTTC. This encodes CATGLGIRAIYEQYF.

With regard to this clonotype: A much larger clone lies one base from this, so it may be a read error. The chain is built from TRBV28 and TRBJ1-2; D is uncertain. This CDR3 has 15 residues. Germline V gives CDR1 MDHEN, CDR2 SYDVKM. Here the CDR3 reads CTSSHRTDHYYGYTF. Here the CDR3 DNA reads TGTACCAGCAGTCACCGCACAGACCACTACTATGGCTACACCTTC.

Concerning this clonotype itself: The conserved final phenylalanine or tryptophan is absent from the CDR3, which likely points to a read error. V usage is TRBV2 and J usage is TRBJ2-3; a weak D match, TRBD2 (6 bases). The CDR3 runs 13 residues. CDR1 is SNHLY, CDR2 FYNNEI, per germline. The V gene lost 7 bases and the J gene lost 0 bases, with 8 bases spanning the gap. CDR3 region: CASIRESTDTQYS. The CDR3 bases are TGTGCCAGCATTCGGGAGAGCACAGATACGCAGTATTCT.

This clonotype was observed at least ten times. V gene TRBV6-1 combines with J gene TRBJ1-4; D uncertain. The V and J ends lost 5 bases and 1 base respectively, with 17 bases between them. The germline V gene has CDR1 MNHNS and CDR2 SASEGT. CDR3 size: 17 residues. This chain's CDR3 is CASSSVRSGGTNEKLFF. The CDR3 nucleotides read TGTGCCAGCAGTTCCGTCCGGTCGGGAGGAACTAATGAAAAACTGTTTTTT.

The J gene is TRBJ1-2, the V gene TRBV6-1, with no clear D. The CDR3 consists of 14 residues. Trimming stripped 1 base from V and 0 bases from J, with 6 bases between. Germline-derived CDR1 and CDR2 are MNHNS and SASEGT. CDR3 bases: TGTGCCAGCAGTGAAGGAGGGACTAACTATGGCTACACCTTC. This codes for CASSEGGTNYGYTF.

This rearrangement joins TRBV10-3 to TRBJ2-1, with TRBD2 as a possible D gene (6 bases). The CDR3 length is 13 residues. Germline V lookup: CDR1 ENHRY, CDR2 SYGVKD. The V and J ends lost 11 bases and 2 bases respectively, with 13 bases between them. CDR3 sequence reads: CASRGDPYNEQFF. In DNA form, the CDR3 reads TGTGCCTCCCGCGGGGACCCCTACAATGAGCAGTTCTTC.

This clonotype was recorded many times. The CDR3 region is CASSFVPNAGEYGYTF. In nucleotides, the CDR3 is TGTGCCAGCAGCTTCGTACCGAATGCGGGGGAGTATGGCTACACCTTC. The chain has TRBV28 and TRBJ1-2, with D possibly being TRBD1 (5 bases). This CDR3 is built from 16 residues. V lost 6 bases to trimming and J lost 5 bases, with 22 bases between them. CDR1 MDHEN and CDR2 SYDVKM come from the germline V gene.